The 25 T cell receptor beta chains reported below all come from one sample, sequenced in a study of cytomegalovirus exposure and HLA in healthy donors. Primers: 60 Vbeta forward and 13 Jbeta reverse. Only in-frame clones appear in the TCRdb table, and some are missing; sequencing was by immunoSEQ multiplex PCR. The repertoire holds about 150,000 clones, with 70% to 80% as singletons. Sample: PBMCs. These receptors came from a woman in her forties in good health and CMV-seronegative.

The J gene is TRBJ2-7, the V gene TRBV27; D is ambiguous. The CDR3 length is 12 residues. Germline V gene lookup returns CDR1 MNHEY and CDR2 SMNVEV (reference sequence). V was pared by 2 bases and J by 3 bases, with 5 bases between. CDR3 loop: CASSLVGYEQYF. As DNA, the CDR3 is TGTGCCAGCAGTTTAGTCGGCTACGAGCAGTACTTC.

This clone appeared a few times. V and J are TRBV7-9 and TRBJ1-2; TRBD1 aligns across 7 bases. CDR3 size: 15 residues. After removal of 1 base from V and 4 bases from J, the junction contained 6 bases not matched to a gene. Per germline, CDR1 SEHNR and CDR2 FQNEAQ (reference sequence). The CDR3 reads CASSLGRDSSYGYTF. The CDR3, as DNA: TGTGCCAGCAGCTTAGGCAGGGACAGTAGCTATGGCTACACCTTC.

This clone was counted once. CDR3 sequence (DNA): TGCGCCAGCAGCTTCGGGACAGCCAACAATGAGCAGTTCTTC. Amino acid sequence: CASSFGTANNEQFF. The chain combines TRBV5-1 with TRBJ2-1, with TRBD1 matching 7 bases. The germline CDR1 and CDR2 sequences are SGHRS and YFSETQ. Trimming took 2 bases from V and 5 from J; bases not matched to a gene: 4. The CDR3 sequence is 14 residues long.

This clone has more than one count but fewer than ten. This rearrangement joins TRBV28 to TRBJ2-7, with TRBD1 identical over 8 bases. The germline CDR1 and CDR2 sequences are MDHEN and SYDVKM. The CDR3 spans 13 residues. Trimming at V came to 10 bases and at J to 9 bases, leaving 14 bases not matched to a gene. The CDR3 loop is CATDGGTGGRQYF. The CDR3 nucleotides read TGTGCCACGGATGGGGGAACAGGGGGTCGGCAGTACTTC.

The J gene is TRBJ1-2, the V gene TRBV7-9; the D is unclear. This CDR3 region has 14 residues. The germline gives CDR1 SEHNR, CDR2 FQNEAQ (reference sequence). Between the trimmed V and J ends, which lost 6 bases and 4 bases, there was a span of 15 bases. CDR3: CASRYSRITYGYTF. Written as DNA, the CDR3 is TGTGCCAGCAGGTACTCCAGGATTACCTATGGCTACACCTTC.

The rearrangement uses TRBV6-1 and TRBJ2-7; weak D call: TRBD2 (5 bases). The V end lost 3 bases, the J end lost 3 bases, and 21 bases lay between the germline ends. The length of the CDR3 is 17 residues. Looked up from germline, CDR1 is MNHNS and CDR2 is SASEGT. CDR3 in DNA: TGTGCCAGCAGTGATAGCGTGCCATCTAGCATACTCTACGAGCAGTACTTC. This gives the protein CASSDSVPSSILYEQYF.

The CDR3 loop is CASRMGTLGPQHF. CDR3 in DNA: TGTGCCAGCAGAATGGGGACTCTGGGGCCCCAGCATTTT. This chain connects TRBV6-5 to TRBJ1-5; a possible D gene is TRBD1 (5 bases). The CDR3 is 13 residues long. Trimming cost V 6 bases and J 9 bases, with 15 bases left between them. Per germline, CDR1 MNHEY and CDR2 SVGAGI.

CDR3 DNA sequence: TGTGCCAGCAGCTTGGGACTAGCGGAGATATACGAGCAGTACTTC. Its protein product is CASSLGLAEIYEQYF. The V call is TRBV11-3, the J call TRBJ2-7; TRBD2 aligns across 11 bases. The germline V gene has CDR1 SGHNT and CDR2 YENEEA. The V and J ends lost 3 bases and 4 bases, in that order; junction bases with no gene match: 5. The length of the CDR3 is 15 residues.

In this sample, this clone turned up once. The chain has TRBV29-1 and TRBJ1-2; the D is unclear. The length of the CDR3 is 11 residues. CDR1 is SQVTM and CDR2 is ANQGSEA in the germline V gene. The V end lost 6 bases, the J end lost 10 bases, and 15 bases lay between the germline ends. CDR3 region: CSVAQNAIYTF. The CDR3 coding sequence is TGCAGCGTCGCTCAGAACGCCATCTACACCTTC.

This clone was observed a handful of times. V gene TRBV7-8 combines with J gene TRBJ1-1; 10 bases line up with TRBD1. The germline CDR1 and CDR2 sequences are SGHVS and FQNEAQ. V dropped 4 bases and J dropped 5; count of bases not matched to a gene: 13. The CDR3 sequence is 17 residues long. The CDR3 nucleotides read TGTGCCAGCAGCTCCCGACAGGGGGCTGGAGTCGGGACTGAAGCTTTCTTT. Protein sequence: CASSSRQGAGVGTEAFF.

V usage is TRBV6-1 and J usage is TRBJ1-5; D might be TRBD1 (6 bases). Trimming shortened V by 3 bases and J by 7 bases, and 16 bases separated the two germline ends. This CDR3 contains 15 residues. CDR1 is MNHNS and CDR2 is SASEGT in the germline V gene. The CDR3 DNA reads TGTGCCAGCAGTGACAGAGCGCAGGGGCGCCAGCCCCAGCATTTT. This encodes CASSDRAQGRQPQHF.

The chain is built from TRBV6-1 and TRBJ2-7, with TRBD1 as a possible D gene (6 bases). Trimming cost V 6 bases and J 2 bases, with 11 bases left between them. Germline CDR1 MNHNS, CDR2 SASEGT. This CDR3 is built from 13 residues. The CDR3: CASRQGTPYEQYF. CDR3 nucleotides: TGTGCCAGCAGGCAGGGGACCCCCTACGAGCAGTACTTC.

The chain has TRBV5-1 and TRBJ2-2; the match to TRBD1 covers 7 bases. This CDR3 has 16 residues. The germline V gene has CDR1 SGHRS and CDR2 YFSETQ. The trim removed 0 bases at V and 2 bases at J, leaving 4 bases unmatched. The CDR3 here is CASSLGTGVNTGELFF. CDR3 DNA sequence: TGCGCCAGCAGCTTGGGAACAGGGGTTAACACCGGGGAGCTGTTTTTT.

The genes are TRBV7-9 and TRBJ1-1; D might be TRBD1 (6 bases). This CDR3 contains 13 residues. V was pared by 1 base and J by 5 bases, with 8 bases between. Germline V gives CDR1 SEHNR, CDR2 FQNEAQ (reference sequence). In DNA, the CDR3 is TGTGCCAGCAGCTTAGAGGGGGGGACTGAAGCTTTCTTT. Amino acids: CASSLEGGTEAFF. The full variable domain, in which reference TRBV7-9 and TRBJ1-1 provide the parts outside the CDR3, is DTGVSQNPRHKITKRGQNVTFRCDPISEHNRLYWYRQTLGQGPEFLTYFQNEAQLEKSRLLSDRFSAERPKGSFSTLEIQRTEQGDSAMYLCASSLEGGTEAFFGQGTRLTVV.

V is TRBV28 and J is TRBJ2-2; D possibly corresponds to TRBD1 (5 bases). From germline, CDR1 is MDHEN and CDR2 SYDVKM. The CDR3 extends over 15 amino acids. V lost 6 bases and J lost 6, with 17 bases in between. CDR3 protein: CASRHPNRMAGELFF. The CDR3 nucleotides read TGTGCCAGCAGGCACCCCAACAGGATGGCCGGGGAGCTGTTTTTT. Drawing the rest from reference TRBV28 and TRBJ2-2, the complete variable domain is DVKVTQSSRYLVKRTGEKVFLECVQDMDHENMFWYRQDPGLGLRLIYFSYDVKMKEKGDIPEGYSVSREKKERFSLILESASTNQTSMYLCASRHPNRMAGELFFGEGSRLTVL.

CDR3 in DNA: TGTGCCAGCAGTCCCGAACTAGCGGGGTCCAATGAGCAGTTCTTC. Translation: CASSPELAGSNEQFF. This sequence joins TRBV2 and TRBJ2-1, with 10 nucleotides matching TRBD2. CDR3 length: 15 residues. Trimming cost V 5 bases and J 6 bases; bases outside gene matches: 7. The germline gives CDR1 SNHLY, CDR2 FYNNEI.

V gene TRBV5-1 combines with J gene TRBJ1-1; possible D gene TRBD1, 6 bases. Trimming removed 1 base from V and 5 bases from J, with 6 bases in between. The CDR3 has 12 residues. Germline lookup yields CDR1 SGHRS and CDR2 YFSETQ. This CDR3 reads CASSLRGTEAFF. In nucleotides, the CDR3 is TGCGCCAGCAGCTTGAGGGGGACTGAAGCTTTCTTT.

The chain couples TRBV4-1 to TRBJ2-7, with 9 bases lining up with TRBD1. Germline values: CDR1 MGHRA, CDR2 YSYEKL. V was pared by 3 bases and J by 2 bases, with 14 bases of the junction left unmatched. The CDR3 extends over 18 amino acids. CDR3 sequence: CASSHPGNRGRLAYEQYF. The CDR3 coding sequence is TGCGCCAGCAGCCATCCGGGAAACAGGGGGCGTTTGGCCTACGAGCAGTACTTC.

The rearrangement joins TRBV5-6 to TRBJ1-5, with 7 nucleotides matching TRBD1. In germline, CDR1 is SGHDT, CDR2 YYEEEE. V gave up 2 bases and J gave up 6 bases; unmatched junction bases: 5. The CDR3 has 14 amino acids. CDR3 sequence (DNA): TGTGCCAGCAGCTTTCTGAGGGGGCTTCAGCCCCAGCATTTT. Encoded protein: CASSFLRGLQPQHF.

Only a few counts were recorded for this clone. This chain uses TRBV29-1 with TRBJ2-1; TRBD2 matches 11 bases. CDR3 size: 16 residues. Germline V lookup: CDR1 SQVTM, CDR2 ANQGSEA. The ends lost 3 bases at V and 7 bases at J; junction bases unmatched: 11. In DNA form, the CDR3 reads TGCAGCGTTGATACACTAGCGGGAGAGCTGGGAAATGAGCAGTTCTTC. As protein: CSVDTLAGELGNEQFF.

The V and J genes are TRBV29-1 and TRBJ2-3; 8 nucleotides agree with TRBD2. Per germline, CDR1 SQVTM and CDR2 ANQGSEA. The trim removed 7 bases at V and 0 bases at J, leaving 15 bases unmatched. CDR3 length: 17 residues. The CDR3 loop reads CSATRGDSGASTDTQYF. The CDR3 DNA follows: TGCAGCGCCACAAGGGGGGATAGCGGGGCTAGCACAGATACGCAGTATTTT.

This rearrangement joins TRBV2 to TRBJ2-1; a weak D match, TRBD2 (5 bases). Per the germline V gene, CDR1 is SNHLY and CDR2 is FYNNEI. This CDR3 spans 14 amino acids. V gave up 0 bases and J gave up 8 bases, with 11 bases separating them. As DNA, the CDR3 is TGTGCCAGCAGTGAAGCGGATTTGAGGGATGAGCAGTTCTTC. Translated: CASSEADLRDEQFF.

The rearrangement uses TRBV11-2 and TRBJ2-7, with 10 bases lining up with TRBD2. CDR1 SGHAT and CDR2 FQNNGV come from the germline V gene. This CDR3 is built from 16 residues. The J segment lost 2 bases and the V segment lost 0 bases, leaving 4 bases of the junction unmatched. Written as DNA, the CDR3 is TGTGCCAGCAGCTTAGACGGACTAGCGGAGCCCTACGAGCAGTACTTC. This gives the protein CASSLDGLAEPYEQYF.

The chain joins TRBV4-1 to TRBJ2-7; D gene ambiguous. V was cut by 1 base and J by 3 bases, with 13 bases left in between. CDR3 length: 15 amino acids. Germline CDR1 MGHRA, CDR2 YSYEKL. CDR3 nucleotides: TGCGCCAGCAGCCAAGTCCCATCCATCGGCTACGAGCAGTACTTC. This translates into CASSQVPSIGYEQYF.

The chain links TRBV19 to TRBJ1-2; D remains ambiguous. Germline V gives CDR1 LNHDA, CDR2 SQIVND (reference sequence). The V end lost 9 bases, the J end lost 4 bases, and 12 bases lay between the germline ends. This CDR3 has 12 residues. The CDR3 loop reads CARDAGFYGYTF. CDR3 nucleotides: TGTGCCAGAGATGCTGGCTTCTATGGCTACACCTTC.